Listed below are T cell receptor beta chains from one sample, sequenced in a study of CD8 T cells in Susac syndrome. TCRdb reprocessed the immunoSEQ multiplex PCR reads with MiXCR, giving one entry per CDR3 protein. Among around 150,000 distinct CDR3 sequences listed, 95% were seen once. Material for sequencing was CD8+ T cells from PBMCs. The source is a human donor with Susac syndrome. The CDR3 runs from the conserved cysteine through the conserved F or W. D genes are given only for firm matches. Expanded clones are given a class, and other clones once, few, many or no size at all.

cdr3_nt: TGTGCCAGCGGTTCGGAGCCCCAGCATTTT
cdr3_aa: CASGSEPQHF
d_call: -
v_call: TRBV27
j_call: TRBJ1-5
clone_size: -

cdr3_nt: TGCGCCAGCAGCAAGGACAGGGGGACCGTGTGGACCCAGTACTTC
cdr3_aa: CASSKDRGTVWTQYF
d_call: TRBD1
v_call: TRBV4-1
j_call: TRBJ2-5
clone_size: -

cdr3_nt: TGTGCCAGCAGCGGGATACAGGGGCGCTACGAGCAGTACTTC
cdr3_aa: CASSGIQGRYEQYF
d_call: TRBD1
v_call: TRBV7-9
j_call: TRBJ2-7
clone_size: -

cdr3_nt: TGTGCCAGCGGGCCCACCGCGGGTTGGAGCACTGAAGCTTTCTTT
cdr3_aa: CASGPTAGWSTEAFF
d_call: -
v_call: TRBV19
j_call: TRBJ1-1
clone_size: once

cdr3_nt: TGCAGTGCGGAGGGGACAGATAACTATGGCTACACCTTC
cdr3_aa: CSAEGTDNYGYTF
d_call: TRBD1
v_call: TRBV20-1
j_call: TRBJ1-2
clone_size: -

cdr3_nt: TGTGCCAGCAGTCCGGGACTAGCGGGATACTACGAGCAGTACTTC
cdr3_aa: CASSPGLAGYYEQYF
d_call: TRBD2
v_call: TRBV27
j_call: TRBJ2-7
clone_size: -

cdr3_nt: TGTGCCAGCAGCTTAAGACCCACCGTAGCCCGAGAGACCCAGTACTTC
cdr3_aa: CASSLRPTVARETQYF
d_call: -
v_call: TRBV11-2
j_call: TRBJ2-5
clone_size: -

cdr3_nt: TGTGCCAGTAAGGGTTATCGGGGACTCACCGGGGAGCTGTTTTTT
cdr3_aa: CASKGYRGLTGELFF
d_call: -
v_call: TRBV19
j_call: TRBJ2-2
clone_size: -

cdr3_nt: TGCAGCGTAATAGCGGGAGATAGCCGCAATGAGCAGTTCTTC
cdr3_aa: CSVIAGDSRNEQFF
d_call: TRBD2
v_call: TRBV29-1
j_call: TRBJ2-1
clone_size: -

cdr3_nt: TGTGCCAGCAGCCCGTATGGGTTGTCAGAGACCCAGTACTTC
cdr3_aa: CASSPYGLSETQYF
d_call: -
v_call: TRBV7-3
j_call: TRBJ2-5
clone_size: -

cdr3_nt: TGTGCCAGCAGCCCTGACTCGCTGAATCAGCCCCAGCATTTT
cdr3_aa: CASSPDSLNQPQHF
d_call: -
v_call: TRBV12-3/TRBV12-4
j_call: TRBJ1-5
clone_size: -

cdr3_nt: TGTGCCAGCAGTGCAAGACTCTCTGGGGCCAACGTCCTGACTTTC
cdr3_aa: CASSARLSGANVLTF
d_call: -
v_call: TRBV9
j_call: TRBJ2-6
clone_size: -

cdr3_nt: TGTGCCAGCAGCCAGACAGGGGGCGACGAGACCCAGTACTTC
cdr3_aa: CASSQTGGDETQYF
d_call: TRBD1
v_call: TRBV14
j_call: TRBJ2-5
clone_size: -

cdr3_nt: TGTGCCAGCAGCAGGTTGGGACCAGATAACTATGGCTACACCTTC
cdr3_aa: CASSRLGPDNYGYTF
d_call: -
v_call: TRBV9
j_call: TRBJ1-2
clone_size: -

cdr3_nt: TGCGCCAGCAGCCCTACCTCGAGCTCCTACGAGCAGTACTTC
cdr3_aa: CASSPTSSSYEQYF
d_call: -
v_call: TRBV4-1
j_call: TRBJ2-7
clone_size: -

cdr3_nt: TGTGCCAGCTTAGCGGGAGGGCCAGATAATGAGCAGTTCTTC
cdr3_aa: CASLAGGPDNEQFF
d_call: TRBD2
v_call: TRBV7-9
j_call: TRBJ2-1
clone_size: -

cdr3_nt: TGTGCCAGCAGCTTAGTTTCTGGGACAGAGCCTTACAATGAGCAGTTCTTC
cdr3_aa: CASSLVSGTEPYNEQFF
d_call: TRBD1
v_call: TRBV7-2
j_call: TRBJ2-1
clone_size: once

cdr3_nt: TGCAGTGCTAGATCTGGGGGGTCCTACGAGCAGTACTTC
cdr3_aa: CSARSGGSYEQYF
d_call: -
v_call: TRBV20-1
j_call: TRBJ2-7
clone_size: -

cdr3_nt: TGTGCCAGCGTTGAGGGCCCTAAATATTTGTTC
cdr3_aa: CASVEGPKYLF
d_call: -
v_call: TRBV6-6
j_call: TRBJ2-7
clone_size: -

cdr3_nt: TGCGCCAGCAGCTGGACTGACAATGAGCAGTTCTTC
cdr3_aa: CASSWTDNEQFF
d_call: -
v_call: TRBV5-1
j_call: TRBJ2-1
clone_size: -

cdr3_nt: TGTGCCACCGCGGACAGGGGAGAGACCCAGTACTTC
cdr3_aa: CATADRGETQYF
d_call: TRBD1
v_call: TRBV24-1
j_call: TRBJ2-5
clone_size: -

cdr3_nt: TGTGCCAGCAGCTTAGATCTCGGGCTAGCGAGCTACGAGCAGTACTTC
cdr3_aa: CASSLDLGLASYEQYF
d_call: -
v_call: TRBV11-2
j_call: TRBJ2-7
clone_size: -

cdr3_nt: TGTGCCAGCAGTGAAGCCGGGCCTCAAGAGACCCAGTACTTC
cdr3_aa: CASSEAGPQETQYF
d_call: -
v_call: TRBV2
j_call: TRBJ2-5
clone_size: -

cdr3_nt: TGTGCCAGCAGTTTGGCCGGGACACCCAACTCCTACGAGCAGTACTTC
cdr3_aa: CASSLAGTPNSYEQYF
d_call: -
v_call: TRBV27
j_call: TRBJ2-7
clone_size: -

cdr3_nt: TGCAGTGCTAGAGATCTCTGGCTAGCGGGAGGGTGGACGCAGTATTTT
cdr3_aa: CSARDLWLAGGWTQYF
d_call: TRBD2
v_call: TRBV20-1
j_call: TRBJ2-3
clone_size: -

cdr3_nt: TGTGCCAGCAGTTACGCCACGAACACTGAAGCTTTCTTT
cdr3_aa: CASSYATNTEAFF
d_call: -
v_call: TRBV27
j_call: TRBJ1-1
clone_size: -

cdr3_nt: TGTGCCAGCGGGCCCCGGGGCTGGTTTGAAAAACTGTTTTTT
cdr3_aa: CASGPRGWFEKLFF
d_call: -
v_call: TRBV6-5
j_call: TRBJ1-4
clone_size: once

cdr3_nt: TGTGCCAGTAGTATAGTGGTTGGGCTACACAATGAGCAGTTCTTC
cdr3_aa: CASSIVVGLHNEQFF
d_call: -
v_call: TRBV19
j_call: TRBJ2-1
clone_size: -